This record concerns one T cell receptor (beta chain) sequence. What it binds is unknown. The data were obtained in a study of T-cell reconstitution after alpha-beta-depleted transplantation in children. Whole-study findings and limits: It was reported that alpha-beta T cells came from several hundred expanded graft clones (about two months after transplant). In some patients, recipient T cells and intrathymic progenitors surviving conditioning explained high day-60 diversity. At one year after transplant, newly produced T cells mostly accounted for T-cell counts and diversity.

The library targeted TCRbeta and was prepared with unique molecular identifiers. TCRdb recomputed calls from the PCR reads with MiXCR, one row per CDR3 protein. This sample has some 200,000 distinct CDR3 sequences; around 8.4% occur once, and the top ten carry under 40%. This receptor was identified in a male patient between 2 and 10 years old who had a stem cell transplant for acute myeloid leukemia, so the T cells may come from the graft donor. The sequences come from PBMCs, mostly from graft donor cells, collected 360 days after TCRalphabeta/CD19-depleted stem cell transplant.

The CDR3 region has the DNA TGTGCCAGCAGCTTAGTTACTAGCGGGAGGACGAACACCGGGGAGCTGTTTTTT. It is translated as CASSLVTSGRTNTGELFF. V gene TRBV11-3 combines with J gene TRBJ2-2, with 12 bases matching TRBD2. The CDR3 extends over 18 amino acids. In germline, CDR1 is SGHNT, CDR2 YENEEA. Trimming took 1 base from V and 0 from J; bases not matched to a gene: 3.